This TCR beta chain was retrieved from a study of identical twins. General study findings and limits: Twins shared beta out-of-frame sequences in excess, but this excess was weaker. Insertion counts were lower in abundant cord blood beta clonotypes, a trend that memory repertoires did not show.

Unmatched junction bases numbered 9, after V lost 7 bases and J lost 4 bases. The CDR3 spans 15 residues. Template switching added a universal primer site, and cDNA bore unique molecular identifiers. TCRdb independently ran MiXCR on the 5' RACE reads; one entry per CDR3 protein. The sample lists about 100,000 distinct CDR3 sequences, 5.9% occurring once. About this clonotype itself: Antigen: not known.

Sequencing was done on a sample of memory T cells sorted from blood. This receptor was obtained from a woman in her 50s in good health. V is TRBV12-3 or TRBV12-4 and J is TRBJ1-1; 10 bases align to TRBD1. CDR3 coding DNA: TGTGCCAGCACAGAAGACAGGGGGCGGGGCACTGAAGCTTTCTTT. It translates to CASTEDRGRGTEAFF.